This passage covers 24 T cell receptor beta chains from one sample sequenced in a study of blood T cell repertoires in COVID-19. The data were produced by immunoSEQ multiplex PCR, yet TCRdb's version contains in-frame clones alone and is incomplete. This table has roughly 200,000 clones, 84% appearing once. Input material: PBMCs or T cells enriched from blood (not recorded which). The receptors were sampled from a woman aged 25-40 years who had been exposed to COVID-19.

This clone is a singleton in its sample. The DNA of the CDR3 is TGTGCCAGCAGCCTTACAGGGGATGTCGGTGGCTACACCTTC. Its protein product is CASSLTGDVGGYTF. V is TRBV3-1 (or the pseudogene TRBV3-2) and J is TRBJ1-2; 7 nucleotides match TRBD1. The V gene end was trimmed by 4 bases and the J gene end by 7 bases; junction bases not matched to a gene: 9. Germline CDR1 LGHDT, CDR2 YNNKEL (reference sequence). There are 14 residues in the CDR3.

The rearrangement links TRBV7-2 to TRBJ1-3; 7 bases are shared with TRBD1. The CDR3 length is 15 residues. V dropped 5 bases and J dropped 5; count of bases not matched to a gene: 9. Germline CDR1 and CDR2: SGHTA and FQGNSA. CDR3 sequence: CASSSNRGNRNTIYF. Written as DNA, the CDR3 is TGTGCCAGCAGCAGCAACAGGGGTAACAGAAACACCATATATTTT.

J is TRBJ2-2 and V is TRBV7-2; maybe TRBD2 (6 bases). The CDR3 covers 14 residues. Germline V gene sequence: CDR1 SGHTA, CDR2 FQGNSA. V was shortened by 8 bases and J by 4 bases, with 14 bases between the two germline ends. The CDR3 loop is CASGPAGSTGELFF. CDR3 sequence (DNA): TGTGCCAGCGGCCCTGCGGGGAGCACCGGGGAGCTGTTTTTT.

This clone occurred once. The V call is TRBV10-1, the J call TRBJ2-7, with D unclear. The CDR3 loop spans 15 amino acids. Trimming took off 6 bases at V and 0 bases at J, with 15 bases between the two ends. CDR1 and CDR2 from the germline V gene are WNHNN and SYGVQD (reference sequence). The CDR3 DNA reads as TGCGCCAGCAGAGAGATCAAATTTAGCTCCTACGAGCAGTACTTC. As protein: CASREIKFSSYEQYF.

The V and J genes are TRBV5-6 and TRBJ2-7; 7 bases are a match to TRBD1. From germline, CDR1 is SGHDT and CDR2 YYEEEE. V was clipped by 2 bases and J by 1 base; unmatched bases: 3. The CDR3 sequence is 14 residues long. The CDR3 nucleotides are TGTGCCAGCAGCTTTGGGACAGAATCCTACGAGCAGTACTTC. Amino acids: CASSFGTESYEQYF.

This clone was counted a single time. The J gene is TRBJ1-5, the V gene TRBV6-1, with 10 bases lining up with TRBD1. The germline V gene has CDR1 MNHNS and CDR2 SASEGT. The CDR3 has 15 residues. J lost 7 bases, V lost 0 bases, and 3 bases had no gene match. CDR3 protein: CASSEADRGNQPQHF. The CDR3 nucleotides are TGTGCCAGCAGTGAAGCGGACAGGGGGAACCAGCCCCAGCATTTT.

CDR3 coding DNA: TGTGCCAGCAGCCGGTGGAGAGGTTCCGAGCAGTACTTC. As protein: CASSRWRGSEQYF. V gene TRBV6-5 combines with J gene TRBJ2-7; D ambiguous. CDR1 and CDR2 from the germline V gene are MNHEY and SVGAGI. V shed 6 bases and J shed 6 bases, with 15 bases lying between them. This CDR3 has 13 residues.

This rearrangement joins TRBV5-1 to TRBJ2-5, with TRBD1 identical over 7 bases. Trimming cost V 3 bases and J 3 bases; bases outside gene matches: 8. This CDR3 region has 15 residues. CDR1 is SGHRS and CDR2 is YFSETQ in the germline V gene. This CDR3 reads CASSSTGVWEETQYF. In nucleotides, the CDR3 is TGCGCCAGCAGCTCCACAGGGGTCTGGGAAGAGACCCAGTACTTC.

The chain recombines TRBV11-2 with TRBJ1-5; no firm D call. Trimming pared 5 bases from V and 1 base from J, leaving 9 bases between. CDR3 length: 14 residues. Germline V gene sequence: CDR1 SGHAT, CDR2 FQNNGV. CDR3 region: CASSRTGSNQPQHF. As DNA, the CDR3 is TGTGCCAGCAGCCGGACTGGAAGCAATCAGCCCCAGCATTTT. Full variable domain (rest looked up from reference TRBV11-2 and TRBJ1-5): EAGVAQSPRYKIIEKRQSVAFWCNPISGHATLYWYQQILGQGPKLLIQFQNNGVVDDSQLPKDRFSAERLKGVDSTLKIQPAKLEDSAVYLCASSRTGSNQPQHFGDGTRLSIL.

This clone appeared once. This sequence joins TRBV10-3 and TRBJ2-7; 8 nucleotides line up with TRBD2. The trim removed 2 bases at V and 2 bases at J, leaving 8 bases unmatched. There are 16 residues in the CDR3. CDR1 is ENHRY, CDR2 SYGVKD, per germline. The CDR3 nucleotides read TGTGCCATCAGTGAGCGGGGGGGCGCTGACGCCTACGAGCAGTACTTC. Encoded protein: CAISERGGADAYEQYF.

The chain couples TRBV7-8 to TRBJ2-1; 11 nucleotides align to TRBD2. The V segment lost 4 bases and the J segment 2 bases; nucleotides outside the gene matches: 4. This CDR3 is built from 16 residues. Germline-derived CDR1 and CDR2 are SGHVS and FQNEAQ. Written as DNA, the CDR3 is TGTGCCAGCAGCTCGGTAGCGGGGGGGCCCTACAATGAGCAGTTCTTC. It encodes CASSSVAGGPYNEQFF.

The J gene is TRBJ1-1, the V gene TRBV3-1 (or the pseudogene TRBV3-2); 7 positions agree with TRBD1. CDR3 size: 12 residues. The V gene end was trimmed by 4 bases and the J gene end by 10 bases; junction bases not matched to a gene: 6. Germline assignment: CDR1 LGHDT and CDR2 YNNKEL (reference sequence). The CDR3 sequence is CASSPNRDRAFF. Written as DNA, the CDR3 is TGTGCCAGCAGCCCGAACCGGGACAGAGCTTTCTTT.

The gene calls are TRBV10-1 and TRBJ2-1; 12 bases are shared with TRBD1. CDR3 length: 17 residues. The junction had 7 bases not matched to a gene; V was cut back by 2 bases and J by 5 bases. Per germline, CDR1 WNHNN and CDR2 SYGVQD (reference sequence). CDR3 DNA: TGCGCCAGCAGTGAGCGTGGGACAGGGGGCCTAGACAATGAGCAGTTCTTC. Protein sequence: CASSERGTGGLDNEQFF.

The rearrangement joins TRBV7-2 to TRBJ1-2; TRBD1 matches 8 bases. V trimming: 2 bases; J trimming: 9 bases; junction bases outside the gene matches: 20. CDR1 and CDR2 (germline): SGHTA, FQGNSA. The CDR3 has 18 residues. CDR3 amino acids: CASSLFPTRTGKSISYTF. In DNA, the CDR3 is TGTGCCAGCAGCTTATTCCCCACTCGGACAGGGAAAAGTATTAGCTACACCTTC.

The rearrangement uses TRBV4-1 and TRBJ2-7; 8 bases are a match to TRBD2. After removal of 3 bases from V and 4 bases from J, the junction contained 2 bases not matched to a gene. Germline-derived CDR1 and CDR2 are MGHRA and YSYEKL. The CDR3 loop spans 13 amino acids. CDR3 sequence (DNA): TGCGCCAGCAGCCAGAGCGGGGGTTACGAGCAGTACTTC. As protein: CASSQSGGYEQYF.

The chain employs TRBV7-2 and TRBJ2-6; D is unresolved. The CDR3 contains 15 residues. Per the germline V gene, CDR1 is SGHTA and CDR2 is FQGNSA. V was pared by 4 bases and J by 0 bases, with 7 bases between. The CDR3 region has the DNA TGTGCCAGCAGCTCTGCACTCTCTGGGGCCAACGTCCTGACTTTC. Translated, it gives CASSSALSGANVLTF.

The J gene is TRBJ2-1, the V gene TRBV19, with TRBD1 identical over 7 bases. The length of the CDR3 is 15 residues. V lost 5 bases to trimming and J lost 4 bases; unmatched junction nucleotides: 8. Germline CDR1 is LNHDA and CDR2 is SQIVND (reference sequence). CDR3 DNA: TGTGCCAGTAGTCCTATCCAGGGACAGTACAATGAGCAGTTCTTC. It codes for CASSPIQGQYNEQFF.

The V gene is TRBV7-9, the J gene TRBJ2-1, with a weak D call TRBD2 (5 bases). Germline V gene data show CDR1 as SEHNR and CDR2 as FQNEAQ (reference sequence). V was clipped by 5 bases and J by 5 bases, with 13 bases between them. The CDR3 totals 14 residues. The CDR3 protein is CASSPPGLNNEQFF. The CDR3 region has the DNA TGTGCCAGCAGCCCGCCGGGGTTGAACAATGAGCAGTTCTTC.

The rearrangement links TRBV4-3 to TRBJ2-7; D remains unclear. Trimming cost V 0 bases and J 4 bases, with 4 bases left between them. This CDR3 spans 12 amino acids. The V gene's germline CDR1 is LGHNA and CDR2 YSLEER. The CDR3, as DNA: TGCGCCAGCAGCCAAGACAGTTACGAGCAGTACTTC. This codes for CASSQDSYEQYF.

The chain carries TRBV10-3 and TRBJ1-3, with a possible D match to TRBD1 (5 bases). CDR3 size: 15 residues. Trimming took 6 bases from V and 3 from J, leaving 15 bases between them. Germline-derived CDR1 and CDR2 are ENHRY and SYGVKD. CDR3 DNA: TGTGCCATCAGCGAGCTTGACAGCGATGGAAACACCATATATTTT. Amino acid sequence: CAISELDSDGNTIYF.

This clone turned up a few times. The chain links TRBV5-4 to TRBJ2-2; 8 bases are a match to TRBD2. Germline trimming cut 1 base from V and 4 bases from J; bases unmatched to any gene: 6. Germline V CDR1 and CDR2: SGHNT, YYREEE (reference sequence). This CDR3 is built from 16 residues. This chain's CDR3 is CASSLREGGSTGELFF. The CDR3 bases are TGTGCCAGCAGCTTGCGGGAGGGCGGGAGCACCGGGGAGCTGTTTTTT. The full variable domain, completed using reference TRBV5-4 and TRBJ2-2, is ETGVTQSPTHLIKTRGQQVTLRCSSQSGHNTVSWYQQALGQGPQFIFQYYREEENGRGNFPPRFSGLQFPNYSSELNVNALELDDSALYLCASSLREGGSTGELFFGEGSRLTVL.

This chain uses TRBV2 with TRBJ1-2; tentatively, D is TRBD1 (6 bases). The CDR3 consists of 13 residues. Germline lookup yields CDR1 SNHLY and CDR2 FYNNEI. Trimming stripped 6 bases from V and 4 bases from J, with 12 bases between. The CDR3 is CASRAGQSYGYTF. CDR3 DNA: TGTGCCAGCAGGGCTGGACAGTCCTATGGCTACACCTTC.

The V and J genes are TRBV5-1 and TRBJ1-2, with TRBD1 identical over 8 bases. V shed 0 bases, J shed 8 bases, and the junction held 12 bases outside the gene matches. CDR1 and CDR2 (germline): SGHRS, YFSETQ. The CDR3 covers 16 residues. CDR3 bases: TGCGCCAGCAGCTTGGAACAGGGGGTCGGATTTCGGGGCTACACCTTC. Translated: CASSLEQGVGFRGYTF.

The V and J genes are TRBV5-4 and TRBJ1-2, with 7 bases matching TRBD1. Trimming at V came to 0 bases and at J to 5 bases, leaving 16 bases not matched to a gene. This CDR3 comprises 18 residues. Germline V gives CDR1 SGHNT, CDR2 YYREEE (reference sequence). This chain's CDR3 is CASSLDTFDRVYGYGYTF. DNA of the CDR3: TGTGCCAGCAGCTTGGACACCTTCGACAGGGTGTATGGATATGGCTACACCTTC.